Presented here are 21 T cell receptor beta chains from one specimen sequenced in a study of CD8+CD57+ T cells in acquired aplastic anemia. Previously, flow cytometry had revealed CD8+CD57+ cell expansion in the patients chosen for sequencing. CDR3 and TCR beta VDJ profiling relied on genomic DNA as the template. TCRdb analysed the reads with MiXCR anew, one entry per CDR3 protein. This sample carries some 140,000 distinct CDR3 sequences, roughly 49% of them seen once, and the ten largest clones take approximately 12%. The sample consisted of sorted CD4+, CD8+, or CD8+CD57+ T cells (not recorded which) from PBMCs. Receptors originate from a human donor with aplastic anemia.

This clonotype was recorded once. This chain's CDR3 is CASSEETRQTQYF. The CDR3 DNA is TGTGCCAGCAGTGAGGAAACCCGACAGACCCAGTACTTC. The V gene is TRBV2, the J gene TRBJ2-5; no clear D. V lost 3 bases, J lost 6 bases, and 11 bases lay in between. The CDR3 consists of 13 residues. CDR1 is SNHLY, CDR2 FYNNEI, per germline.

The chain carries TRBV10-2 and TRBJ1-3; D might be TRBD1 (5 bases). The CDR3 spans 15 residues. V was clipped by 2 bases and J by 3 bases, with 11 bases between them. Germline V CDR1 and CDR2: WSHSY, SAAADI. CDR3 in DNA: TGCGCCAGCAGTGAGGGTATTAGGGGTGGAAACACCATATATTTT. Its translation is CASSEGIRGGNTIYF.

Note on this clonotype: At one boundary the junction diverges from the germline segment, which might be a read error. The chain couples TRBV7-9 to TRBJ2-7, with D possibly being TRBD1 (5 bases). CDR3 size: 11 residues. Germline V gene sequence: CDR1 SEHNR, CDR2 FQNEAQ (reference sequence). The CDR3 nucleotides are TGTGCCAGCAGCTTACGGCAGGGCGAGGACTTC. Translated: CASSLRQGEDF.

The genes are TRBV7-9 and TRBJ1-4, with 8 positions matching TRBD1. The CDR3 has 13 amino acids. Germline lookup yields CDR1 SEHNR and CDR2 FQNEAQ (reference sequence). V was pared by 8 bases and J by 6 bases, with 5 bases of the junction left unmatched. The CDR3 bases are TGTGCCAGCCAGGGGGCGATGGATGAAAAACTGTTTTTT. Amino acid sequence: CASQGAMDEKLFF. The variable domain in full, with the rest retrieved from reference TRBV7-9 and TRBJ1-4, is DTGVSQNPRHKITKRGQNVTFRCDPISEHNRLYWYRQTLGQGPEFLTYFQNEAQLEKSRLLSDRFSAERPKGSFSTLEIQRTEQGDSAMYLCASQGAMDEKLFFGSGTQLSVL.

At least ten counts were recorded for this clonotype. V and J are TRBV12-3 or TRBV12-4 and TRBJ1-5; a weak D match, TRBD1 (6 bases). Trimming removed 6 bases from V and 2 bases from J, with 17 bases in between. CDR3 length: 16 amino acids. In nucleotides, the CDR3 is TGTGCCAGCAGCCCTACAGGGAAAGGAGGCAATCAGCCCCAGCATTTT. It codes for CASSPTGKGGNQPQHF.

CDR3 DNA: TGCAGTGCTAGAGGTCTGGACAGCTACGAGCAGTACTTC. This sequence encodes CSARGLDSYEQYF. This chain connects TRBV20-1 to TRBJ2-7, with D possibly matching TRBD1 (6 bases). Germline V gene sequence: CDR1 DFQATT, CDR2 SNEGSKA (reference sequence). V was pared by 1 base and J by 3 bases, with 10 bases between. CDR3 length: 13 amino acids.

The J gene is TRBJ1-1, the V gene TRBV20-1, with 9 bases fitting TRBD1. Trimming at V came to 6 bases and at J to 2 bases, leaving 7 bases not matched to a gene. Germline V gene data show CDR1 as DFQATT and CDR2 as SNEGSKA (reference sequence). CDR3 size: 14 residues. CDR3 loop: CSASRGQGNTEAFF. The CDR3 nucleotides are TGCAGTGCCAGCAGGGGACAGGGCAACACTGAAGCTTTCTTT.

This clonotype was picked up many times. The chain recombines TRBV6-1 with TRBJ2-1; 11 bases line up with TRBD2. CDR1 is MNHNS, CDR2 SASEGT, per germline. The junction had 4 bases not matched to a gene; V was cut back by 2 bases and J by 4 bases. This CDR3 spans 16 amino acids. Here the CDR3 reads CASSEWGLAAYNEQFF. DNA of the CDR3: TGTGCCAGCAGTGAATGGGGACTAGCGGCTTACAATGAGCAGTTCTTC.

This clonotype has only a few counts. This sequence joins TRBV4-2 and TRBJ2-1, with D maybe TRBD2 (6 bases). V was shortened by 4 bases and J by 7 bases, with 20 bases between the two germline ends. The CDR3 length is 16 residues. Germline V lookup: CDR1 LGHNA, CDR2 YNFKEQ. CDR3 sequence (DNA): TGTGCCAGCAGCCCCTCGCCAGCCCCGGGGGAAAATGAGCAGTTCTTC. Residues: CASSPSPAPGENEQFF.

This clonotype showed up just a few times. CDR3 DNA: TGTGCCACCAGCAGAGAGGTTGCTAGAGGGATCGAGCAGTACTTC. Protein: CATSREVARGIEQYF. The chain recombines TRBV15 with TRBJ2-7, with D tentatively TRBD2 (5 bases). V lost 0 bases and J 6 bases, leaving 15 bases between the germline ends. The CDR3 sequence is 15 residues long. Germline V gives CDR1 LNHNV, CDR2 YYDKDF (reference sequence).

J is TRBJ2-3 and V is TRBV10-3, with 10 bases aligning to TRBD2. This CDR3 region has 17 residues. The V gene's germline CDR1 is ENHRY and CDR2 SYGVKD. Trimming removed 7 bases from V and 6 bases from J; junction bases left unmatched: 16. The DNA of the CDR3 is TGTGCCATCACGACAGGGGATGAAGCGGGAGGGTGGGATACGCAGTATTTT. Amino acid sequence: CAITTGDEAGGWDTQYF.

This clonotype has only a few counts. J is TRBJ1-2 and V is TRBV10-3; 9 bases line up with TRBD1. From germline, CDR1 is ENHRY and CDR2 SYGVKD. The CDR3 covers 15 residues. With V trimmed by 5 bases and J by 5 bases, 9 bases remained unmatched. DNA for the CDR3: TGTGCCATCAGTAGGTTCCGGGACAGGGTTTATGGCTACACCTTC. This codes for CAISRFRDRVYGYTF.

This clonotype was seen at least ten times. This chain uses TRBV19 with TRBJ2-3; 7 bases align to TRBD2. The CDR3 loop spans 14 amino acids. Germline-derived CDR1 and CDR2 are LNHDA and SQIVND (reference sequence). Losses at the gene ends were 5 bases for V and 0 bases for J; bases not matched to a gene: 2. The CDR3 DNA follows: TGTGCCAGTAGTCCGCGGGGGAGCACAGATACGCAGTATTTT. This codes for CASSPRGSTDTQYF.

This clonotype appeared many times. The J gene is TRBJ1-1, the V gene TRBV27; D is unclear. This CDR3 comprises 14 residues. Trimming took 6 bases from V and 4 from J, leaving 15 bases between them. Germline loops: CDR1 MNHEY, CDR2 SMNVEV (reference sequence). CDR3 sequence reads: CASRDEARGTEAFF. In DNA, the CDR3 is TGTGCCAGCAGGGACGAAGCGAGAGGCACTGAAGCTTTCTTT.

This clonotype showed up many times. The CDR3 spells CASSQDRGAFF. CDR3 in DNA: TGCGCCAGCAGCCAAGATCGGGGAGCTTTCTTT. J is TRBJ1-1 and V is TRBV4-1, with D unclear. This CDR3 is built from 11 residues. Trimming stripped 0 bases from V and 10 bases from J, with 6 bases between. CDR1 and CDR2 from the germline V gene are MGHRA and YSYEKL.

The V call is TRBV19, the J call TRBJ1-2, with TRBD1 matching 9 bases. The CDR3 runs to 13 residues. V lost 9 bases to trimming and J lost 5 bases; unmatched junction nucleotides: 7. Germline V gene data show CDR1 as LNHDA and CDR2 as SQIVND (reference sequence). CDR3 in amino acids: CASVRDRVYGYTF. The CDR3 DNA is TGTGCCAGCGTCCGGGACAGGGTTTATGGCTACACCTTC. The full variable domain, rest sourced from reference TRBV19 and TRBJ1-2, is DGGITQSPKYLFRKEGQNVTLSCEQNLNHDAMYWYRQDPGQGLRLIYYSQIVNDFQKGDIAEGYSVSREKKESFPLTVTSAQKNPTAFYLCASVRDRVYGYTFGSGTRLTVV.

The chain carries TRBV11-2 and TRBJ1-1; tentatively, D is TRBD1 (5 bases). This CDR3 has 16 residues. Germline V lookup: CDR1 SGHAT, CDR2 FQNNGV. V lost 1 base and J lost 0, with 12 bases in between. CDR3 in amino acids: CASSLGFRGMNTEAFF. DNA of the CDR3: TGTGCCAGCAGCTTAGGTTTCCGGGGGATGAACACTGAAGCTTTCTTT.

V is TRBV24-1 and J is TRBJ1-2; possibly TRBD1 for D (6 bases). With 6 bases removed from V and 8 bases from J, the gap between germline ends came to 9 bases. Germline CDR1 is KGHDR and CDR2 is SFDVKD. This CDR3 region has 11 residues. CDR3 nucleotides: TGTGCCACCAGTACAGGGAAAGGCTACACCTTC. Translation: CATSTGKGYTF.

The rearrangement joins TRBV5-5 to TRBJ2-2; 8 bases are a match to TRBD2. V lost 4 bases to trimming and J lost 5 bases; unmatched junction nucleotides: 7. The germline gives CDR1 SGHKS, CDR2 YYEKEE (reference sequence). The length of the CDR3 is 15 residues. The DNA of the CDR3 is TGTGCCAGCAGCCTCGGGGGGGGGCAGACCGGGGAGCTGTTTTTT. Translating gives CASSLGGGQTGELFF. Based on the CDR3 plus reference TRBV5-5 and TRBJ2-2, the full variable domain is DAGVTQSPTHLIKTRGQQVTLRCSPISGHKSVSWYQQVLGQGPQFIFQYYEKEERGRGNFPDRFSARQFPNYSSELNVNALLLGDSALYLCASSLGGGQTGELFFGEGSRLTVL.

This clonotype turned up a few times. V and J are TRBV10-3 and TRBJ1-1; D gene ambiguous. The CDR3 has 13 amino acids. V shed 3 bases and J shed 1 base, with 6 bases lying between them. Per the germline V gene, CDR1 is ENHRY and CDR2 is SYGVKD. CDR3 DNA sequence: TGTGCCATCAGTGAAGGAGGGAACACTGAAGCTTTCTTT. Translation gives CAISEGGNTEAFF.

This chain joins TRBV29-1 and TRBJ2-7, with unresolved D. Trimming left V 1 base short and J 2 bases short, with 9 bases between. The CDR3 runs 13 residues. CDR1 is SQVTM, CDR2 ANQGSEA, per germline. In DNA form, the CDR3 reads TGCAGCGTTGAAGTTCTGGACCCCTACGAGCAGTACTTC. It codes for CSVEVLDPYEQYF.